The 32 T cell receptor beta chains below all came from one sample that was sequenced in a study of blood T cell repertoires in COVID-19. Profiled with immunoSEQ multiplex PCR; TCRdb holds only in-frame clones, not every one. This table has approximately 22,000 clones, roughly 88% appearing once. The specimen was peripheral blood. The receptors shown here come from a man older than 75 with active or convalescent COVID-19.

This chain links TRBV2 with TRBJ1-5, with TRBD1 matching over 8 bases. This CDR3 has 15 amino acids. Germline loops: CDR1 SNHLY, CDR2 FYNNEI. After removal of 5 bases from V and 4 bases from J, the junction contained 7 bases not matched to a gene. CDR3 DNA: TGTGCCAGCAGTCAAGGACAGGGCCGGAATCAGCCCCAGCATTTT. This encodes CASSQGQGRNQPQHF.

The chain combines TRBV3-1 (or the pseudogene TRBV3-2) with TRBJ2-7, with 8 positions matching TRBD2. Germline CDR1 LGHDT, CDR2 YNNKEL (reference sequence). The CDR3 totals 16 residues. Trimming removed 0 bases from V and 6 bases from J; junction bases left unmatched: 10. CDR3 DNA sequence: TGTGCCAGCAGCCAAGATGGAGGACTAGCAACTTCCGAGCAGTACTTC. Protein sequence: CASSQDGGLATSEQYF.

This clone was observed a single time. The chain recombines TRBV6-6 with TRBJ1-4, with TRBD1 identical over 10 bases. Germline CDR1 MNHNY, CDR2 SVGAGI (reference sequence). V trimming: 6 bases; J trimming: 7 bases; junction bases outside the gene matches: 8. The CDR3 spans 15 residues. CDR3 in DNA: TGTGCCAGCAGATTCGAGACAGGGGGCATTGAAAAACTGTTTTTT. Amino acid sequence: CASRFETGGIEKLFF.

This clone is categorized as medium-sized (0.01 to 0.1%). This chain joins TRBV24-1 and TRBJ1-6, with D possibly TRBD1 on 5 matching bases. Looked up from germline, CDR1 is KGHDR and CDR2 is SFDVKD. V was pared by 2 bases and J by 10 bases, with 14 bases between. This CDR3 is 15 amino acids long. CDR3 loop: CATSDSRAGKSPLHF. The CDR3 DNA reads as TGTGCCACCAGTGATTCCCGAGCAGGGAAATCACCCCTCCACTTT.

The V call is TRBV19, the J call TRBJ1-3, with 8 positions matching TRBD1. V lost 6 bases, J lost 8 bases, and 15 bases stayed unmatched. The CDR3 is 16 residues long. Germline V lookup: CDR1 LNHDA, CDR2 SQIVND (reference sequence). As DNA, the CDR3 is TGTGCCAGTAGCACATTACACCCGGGACAGGCATACACCATATATTTT. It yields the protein CASSTLHPGQAYTIYF.

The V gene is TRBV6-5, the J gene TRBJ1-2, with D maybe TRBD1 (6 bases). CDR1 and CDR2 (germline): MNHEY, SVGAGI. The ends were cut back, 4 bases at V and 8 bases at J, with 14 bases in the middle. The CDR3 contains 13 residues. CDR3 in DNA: TGTGCCAGCAGTTTTTACCGGGGGGGCGGCTACACCTTC. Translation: CASSFYRGGGYTF.

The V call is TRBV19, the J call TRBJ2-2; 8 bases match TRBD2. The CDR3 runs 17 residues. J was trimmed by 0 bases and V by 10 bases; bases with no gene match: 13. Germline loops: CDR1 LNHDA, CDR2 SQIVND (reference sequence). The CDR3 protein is CATQYRAGGANTGELFF. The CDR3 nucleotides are TGTGCCACCCAGTATAGGGCGGGGGGCGCGAACACCGGGGAGCTGTTTTTT.

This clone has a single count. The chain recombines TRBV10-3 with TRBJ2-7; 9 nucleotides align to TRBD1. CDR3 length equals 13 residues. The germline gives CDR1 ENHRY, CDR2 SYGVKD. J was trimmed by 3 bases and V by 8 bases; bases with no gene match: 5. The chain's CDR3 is CAIAGQGHYEQYF. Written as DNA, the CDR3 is TGTGCCATCGCGGGACAGGGCCACTACGAGCAGTACTTC.

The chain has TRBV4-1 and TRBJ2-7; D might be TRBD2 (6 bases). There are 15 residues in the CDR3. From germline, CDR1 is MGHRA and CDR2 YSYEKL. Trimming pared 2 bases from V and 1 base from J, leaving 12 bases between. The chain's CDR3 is CASSQLPAGSYEQYF. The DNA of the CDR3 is TGCGCCAGCAGCCAACTCCCTGCGGGGTCCTACGAGCAGTACTTC.

CDR3 DNA sequence: TGCGCCAGCAGCTTGGAGGCAGGGGGCCCCTATGGCTACACCTTC. Protein: CASSLEAGGPYGYTF. The rearrangement joins TRBV5-1 to TRBJ1-2; 8 bases match TRBD1. The V gene end was trimmed by 0 bases and the J gene end by 4 bases; junction bases not matched to a gene: 5. The CDR3 has 15 amino acids. From germline, CDR1 is SGHRS and CDR2 YFSETQ.

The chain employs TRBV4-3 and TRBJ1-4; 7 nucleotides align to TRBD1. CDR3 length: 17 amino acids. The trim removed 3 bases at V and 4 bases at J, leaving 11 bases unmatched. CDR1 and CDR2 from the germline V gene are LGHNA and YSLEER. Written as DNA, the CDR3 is TGCGCCAGCAGCCAGGCGAACAGGGGTGCGGGTAATGAAAAACTGTTTTTT. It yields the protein CASSQANRGAGNEKLFF.

In nucleotides, the CDR3 is TGCGCCAGCAGCTTGGCCAGGTACACTGAAGCTTTCTTT. It yields the protein CASSLARYTEAFF. The V gene is TRBV5-1, the J gene TRBJ1-1; D gene uncertain. The CDR3 is made up of 13 amino acids. V was pared by 0 bases and J by 3 bases, with 6 bases between. Germline loops: CDR1 SGHRS, CDR2 YFSETQ. Supplemented by reference TRBV5-1 and TRBJ1-1, the full variable domain reads KAGVTQTPRYLIKTRGQQVTLSCSPISGHRSVSWYQQTPGQGLQFLFEYFSETQRNKGNFPGRFSGRQFSNSRSEMNVSTLELGDSALYLCASSLARYTEAFFGQGTRLTVV.

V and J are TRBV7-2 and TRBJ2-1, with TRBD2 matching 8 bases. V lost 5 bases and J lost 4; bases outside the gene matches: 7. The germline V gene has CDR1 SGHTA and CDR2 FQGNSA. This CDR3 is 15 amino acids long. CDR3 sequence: CASSVTGLGYNEQFF. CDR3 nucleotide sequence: TGTGCCAGCAGCGTGACGGGACTAGGGTACAATGAGCAGTTCTTC.

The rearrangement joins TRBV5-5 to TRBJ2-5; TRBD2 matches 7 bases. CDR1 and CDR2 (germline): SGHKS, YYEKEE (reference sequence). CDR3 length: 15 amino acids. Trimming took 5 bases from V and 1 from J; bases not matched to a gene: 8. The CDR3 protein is CASSNRDYRQETQYF. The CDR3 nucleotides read TGTGCCAGCAGTAACCGGGACTACCGCCAAGAGACCCAGTACTTC. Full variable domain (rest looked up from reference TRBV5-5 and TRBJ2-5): DAGVTQSPTHLIKTRGQQVTLRCSPISGHKSVSWYQQVLGQGPQFIFQYYEKEERGRGNFPDRFSARQFPNYSSELNVNALLLGDSALYLCASSNRDYRQETQYFGPGTRLLVL.

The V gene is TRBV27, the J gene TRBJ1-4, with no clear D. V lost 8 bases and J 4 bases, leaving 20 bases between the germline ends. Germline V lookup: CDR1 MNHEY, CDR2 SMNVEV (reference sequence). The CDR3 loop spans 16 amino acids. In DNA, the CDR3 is TGTGCCAGCCAATTTTTGAATTCAGTAAATAATGAAAAACTGTTTTTT. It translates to CASQFLNSVNNEKLFF.

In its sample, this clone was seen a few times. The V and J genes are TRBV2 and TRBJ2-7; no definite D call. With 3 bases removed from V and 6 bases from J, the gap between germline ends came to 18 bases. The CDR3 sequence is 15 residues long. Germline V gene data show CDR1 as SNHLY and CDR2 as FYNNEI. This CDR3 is CASSDELGAESEQYF. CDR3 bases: TGTGCCAGCAGTGATGAATTAGGAGCAGAAAGCGAGCAGTACTTC.

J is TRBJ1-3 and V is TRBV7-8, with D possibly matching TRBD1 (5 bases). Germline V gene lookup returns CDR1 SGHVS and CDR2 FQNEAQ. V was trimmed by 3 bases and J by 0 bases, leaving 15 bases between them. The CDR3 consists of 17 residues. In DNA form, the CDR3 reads TGTGCCAGCAGCTTTATATGGGGCGCAACCTCTGGAAACACCATATATTTT. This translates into CASSFIWGATSGNTIYF. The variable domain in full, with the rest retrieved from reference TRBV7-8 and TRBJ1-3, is GAGVSQSPRYKVAKRGQDVALRCDPISGHVSLFWYQQALGQGPEFLTYFQNEAQLDKSGLPSDRFFAERPEGSVSTLKIQRTQQEDSAVYLCASSFIWGATSGNTIYFGEGSWLTVV.

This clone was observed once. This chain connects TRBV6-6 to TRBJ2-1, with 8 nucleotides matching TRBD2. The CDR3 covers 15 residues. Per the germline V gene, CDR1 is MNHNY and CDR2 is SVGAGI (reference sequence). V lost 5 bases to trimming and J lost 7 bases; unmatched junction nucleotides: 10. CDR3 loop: CASSPDRGGTNEQFF. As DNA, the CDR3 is TGTGCCAGCAGTCCGGACCGGGGGGGTACAAATGAGCAGTTCTTC.

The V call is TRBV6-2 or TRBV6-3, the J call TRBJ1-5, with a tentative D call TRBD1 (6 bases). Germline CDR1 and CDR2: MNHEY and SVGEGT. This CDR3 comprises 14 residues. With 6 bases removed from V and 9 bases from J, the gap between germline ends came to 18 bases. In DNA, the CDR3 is TGTGCCAGCAGCGGCGCGCTCAGGGACACGCCCCAGCATTTT. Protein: CASSGALRDTPQHF.

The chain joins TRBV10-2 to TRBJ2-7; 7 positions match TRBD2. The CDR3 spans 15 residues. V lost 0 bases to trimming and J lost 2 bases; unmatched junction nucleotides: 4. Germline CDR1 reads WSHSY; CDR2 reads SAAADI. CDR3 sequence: CASSESAGLTYEQYF. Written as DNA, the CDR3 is TGCGCCAGCAGTGAGTCTGCGGGACTAACCTACGAGCAGTACTTC.

As DNA, the CDR3 is TGTGCCAGCAGCCCCCGGGACAGGGGGCGGGGGCAGCCCCAGCATTTT. This codes for CASSPRDRGRGQPQHF. The V gene is TRBV3-1 (or the pseudogene TRBV3-2), the J gene TRBJ1-5; 12 nucleotides align to TRBD1. Germline V gene lookup returns CDR1 LGHDT and CDR2 YNNKEL (reference sequence). This CDR3 has 16 residues. V trimming: 4 bases; J trimming: 7 bases; junction bases outside the gene matches: 8.

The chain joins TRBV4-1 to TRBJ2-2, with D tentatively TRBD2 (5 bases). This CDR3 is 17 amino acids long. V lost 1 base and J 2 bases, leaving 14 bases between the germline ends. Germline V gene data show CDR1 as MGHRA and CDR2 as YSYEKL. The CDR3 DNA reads TGCGCCAGCAGCCAAGGAGGGCGGCGGTATAACACCGGGGAGCTGTTTTTT. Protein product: CASSQGGRRYNTGELFF.

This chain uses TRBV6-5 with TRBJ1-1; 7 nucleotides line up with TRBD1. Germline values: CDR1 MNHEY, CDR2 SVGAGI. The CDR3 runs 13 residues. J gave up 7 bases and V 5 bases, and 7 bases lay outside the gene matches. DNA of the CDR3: TGTGCCAGCAGTCAGGGGGGTCGAATTGAAGCTTTCTTT. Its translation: CASSQGGRIEAFF.

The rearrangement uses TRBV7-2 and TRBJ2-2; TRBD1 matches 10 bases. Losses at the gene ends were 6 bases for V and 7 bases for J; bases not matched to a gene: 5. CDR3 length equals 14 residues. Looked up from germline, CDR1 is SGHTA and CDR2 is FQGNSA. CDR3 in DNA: TGTGCCAGCAGTGCTGGACAGGGGGTCGGGGAGCTGTTTTTT. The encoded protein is CASSAGQGVGELFF.

The CDR3 sequence is CASNKGQASWDNEQFF. CDR3 nucleotide sequence: TGCGCCAGCAACAAGGGACAGGCTTCTTGGGACAATGAGCAGTTCTTC. V usage is TRBV5-1 and J usage is TRBJ2-1; 8 nucleotides match TRBD1. Germline V gene sequence: CDR1 SGHRS, CDR2 YFSETQ. Trimming cost V 6 bases and J 5 bases; bases outside gene matches: 13. The CDR3 has 16 amino acids.

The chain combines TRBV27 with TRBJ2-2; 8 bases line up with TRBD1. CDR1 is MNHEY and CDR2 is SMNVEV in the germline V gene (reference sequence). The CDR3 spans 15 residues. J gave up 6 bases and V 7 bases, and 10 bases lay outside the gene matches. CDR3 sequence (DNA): TGTGCCAGCACCCCGACAGGGGTTTTACCCGGGGAGCTGTTTTTT. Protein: CASTPTGVLPGELFF.

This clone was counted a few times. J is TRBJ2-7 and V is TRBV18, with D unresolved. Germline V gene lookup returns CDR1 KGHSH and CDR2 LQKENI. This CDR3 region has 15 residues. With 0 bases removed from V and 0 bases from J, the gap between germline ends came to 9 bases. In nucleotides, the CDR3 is TGTGCCAGCTCACCACCGTGGGCCAGCTCCTACGAGCAGTACTTC. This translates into CASSPPWASSYEQYF. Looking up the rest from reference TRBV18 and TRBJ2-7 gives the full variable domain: NAGVMQNPRHLVRRRGQEARLRCSPMKGHSHVYWYRQLPEEGLKFMVYLQKENIIDESGMPKERFSAEFPKEGPSILRIQQVVRGDSAAYFCASSPPWASSYEQYFGPGTRLTVT.

The DNA of the CDR3 is TGCGCCAGCAGCGGACAGGGCTATCAGCCCCAGCATTTT. It specifies CASSGQGYQPQHF. J is TRBJ1-5 and V is TRBV10-1, with 8 bases that match TRBD1. CDR1 and CDR2 from the germline V gene are WNHNN and SYGVQD (reference sequence). Trimming at V came to 6 bases and at J to 5 bases, leaving 3 bases not matched to a gene. There are 13 residues in the CDR3.

The CDR3 loop is CASSPPDGGLINSPLHF. CDR3 bases: TGTGCCAGCTCACCACCTGACGGGGGGCTGATAAATTCACCCCTCCACTTT. This chain connects TRBV18 to TRBJ1-6; a possible D gene is TRBD1 (6 bases). CDR1 is KGHSH, CDR2 LQKENI, per germline. The V gene lost 0 bases and the J gene lost 7 bases, with 16 bases spanning the gap. CDR3 length: 17 residues.

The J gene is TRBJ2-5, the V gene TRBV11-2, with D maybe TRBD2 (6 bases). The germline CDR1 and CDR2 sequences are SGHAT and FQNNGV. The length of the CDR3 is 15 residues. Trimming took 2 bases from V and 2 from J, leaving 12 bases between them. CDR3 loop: CASSLRRGGQETQYF. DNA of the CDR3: TGTGCCAGCAGCTTAAGGCGGGGCGGACAAGAGACCCAGTACTTC.

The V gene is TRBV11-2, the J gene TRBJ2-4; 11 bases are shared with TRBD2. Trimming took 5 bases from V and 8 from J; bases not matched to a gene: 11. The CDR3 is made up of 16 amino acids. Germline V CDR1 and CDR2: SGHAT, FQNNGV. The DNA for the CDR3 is TGTGCCAGCAGCGCACCTCTAGCGGGAGGCCGAGACATTCAGTACTTC. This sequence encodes CASSAPLAGGRDIQYF.

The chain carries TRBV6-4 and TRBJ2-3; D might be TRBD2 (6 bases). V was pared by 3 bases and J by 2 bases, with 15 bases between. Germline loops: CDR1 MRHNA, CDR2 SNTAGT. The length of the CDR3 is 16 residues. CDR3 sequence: CASSEGSGGATDTQYF. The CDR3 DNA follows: TGTGCCAGCAGTGAGGGGAGTGGAGGGGCCACAGATACGCAGTATTTT.